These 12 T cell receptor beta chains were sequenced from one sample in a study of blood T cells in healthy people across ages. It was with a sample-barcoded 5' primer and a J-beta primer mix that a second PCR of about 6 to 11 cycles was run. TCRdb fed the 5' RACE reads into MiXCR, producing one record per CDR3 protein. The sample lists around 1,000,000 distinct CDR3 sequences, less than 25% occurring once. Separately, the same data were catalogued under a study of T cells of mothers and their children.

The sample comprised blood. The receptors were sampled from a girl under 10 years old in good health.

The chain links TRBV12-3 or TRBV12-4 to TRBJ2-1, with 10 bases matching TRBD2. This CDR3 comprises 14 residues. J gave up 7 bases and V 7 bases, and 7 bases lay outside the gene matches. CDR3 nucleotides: TGTGCCAGCATAAAAGCGGGAGGGCATAATGAGCAGTTCTTC. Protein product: CASIKAGGHNEQFF.

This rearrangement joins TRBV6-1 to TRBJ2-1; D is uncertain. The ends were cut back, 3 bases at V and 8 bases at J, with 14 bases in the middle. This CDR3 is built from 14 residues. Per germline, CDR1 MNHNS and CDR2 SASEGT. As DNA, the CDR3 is TGTGCCAGCAGTGACCAAGCCATAGGTGATGAGCAGTTCTTC. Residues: CASSDQAIGDEQFF.

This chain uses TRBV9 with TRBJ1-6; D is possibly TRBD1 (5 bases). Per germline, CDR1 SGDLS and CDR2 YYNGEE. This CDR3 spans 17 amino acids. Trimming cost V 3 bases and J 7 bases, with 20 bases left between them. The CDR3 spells CASSGPFGSGTNSPLHF. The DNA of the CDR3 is TGTGCCAGCAGCGGCCCGTTCGGGTCGGGGACCAATTCACCCCTCCACTTT.

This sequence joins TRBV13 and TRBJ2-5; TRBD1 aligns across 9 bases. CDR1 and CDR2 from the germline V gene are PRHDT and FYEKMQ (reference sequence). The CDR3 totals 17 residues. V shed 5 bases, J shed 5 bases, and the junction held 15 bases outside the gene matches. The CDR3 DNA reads TGTGCCAGCAGCCCTCATACAGGGGGCTCTCTGCATGAGACCCAGTACTTC. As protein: CASSPHTGGSLHETQYF.

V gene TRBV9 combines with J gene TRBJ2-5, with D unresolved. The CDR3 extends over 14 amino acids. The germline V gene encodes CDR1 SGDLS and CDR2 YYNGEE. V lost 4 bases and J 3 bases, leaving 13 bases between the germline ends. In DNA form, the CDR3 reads TGTGCCAGCAGCCCCGGCCAGTTAGAAGAGACCCAGTACTTC. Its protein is CASSPGQLEETQYF. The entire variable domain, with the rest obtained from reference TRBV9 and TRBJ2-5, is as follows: DSGVTQTPKHLITATGQRVTLRCSPRSGDLSVYWYQQSLDQGLQFLIQYYNGEERAKGNILERFSAQQFPDLHSELNLSSLELGDSALYFCASSPGQLEETQYFGPGTRLLVL.

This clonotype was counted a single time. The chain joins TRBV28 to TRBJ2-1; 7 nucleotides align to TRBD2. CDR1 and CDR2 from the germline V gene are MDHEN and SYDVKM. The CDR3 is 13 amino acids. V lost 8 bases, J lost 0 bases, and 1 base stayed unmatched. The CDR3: CASGRASYNEQFF. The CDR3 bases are TGTGCCAGCGGGAGGGCCTCCTACAATGAGCAGTTCTTC. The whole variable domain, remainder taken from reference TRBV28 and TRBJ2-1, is DVKVTQSSRYLVKRTGEKVFLECVQDMDHENMFWYRQDPGLGLRLIYFSYDVKMKEKGDIPEGYSVSREKKERFSLILESASTNQTSMYLCASGRASYNEQFFGPGTRLTVL.

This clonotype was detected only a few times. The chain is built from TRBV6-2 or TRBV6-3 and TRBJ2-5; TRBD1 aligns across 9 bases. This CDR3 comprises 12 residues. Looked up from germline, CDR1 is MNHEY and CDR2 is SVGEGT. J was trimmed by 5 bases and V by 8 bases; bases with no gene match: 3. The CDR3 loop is CASDRGGETQYF. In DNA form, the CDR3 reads TGTGCCAGCGACAGGGGGGGGGAGACCCAGTACTTC.

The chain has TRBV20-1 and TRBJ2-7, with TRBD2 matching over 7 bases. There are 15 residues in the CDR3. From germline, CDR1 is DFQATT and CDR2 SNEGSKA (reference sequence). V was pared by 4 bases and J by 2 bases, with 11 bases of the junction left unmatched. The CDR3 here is CSATGEGLDPYEQYF. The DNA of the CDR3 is TGCAGTGCTACCGGGGAGGGTCTTGATCCCTACGAGCAGTACTTC.

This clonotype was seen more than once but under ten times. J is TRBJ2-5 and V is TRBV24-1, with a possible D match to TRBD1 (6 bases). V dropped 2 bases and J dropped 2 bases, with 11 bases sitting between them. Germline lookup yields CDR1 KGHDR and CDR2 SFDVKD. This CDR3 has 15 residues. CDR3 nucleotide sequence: TGTGCCACCAGTGATTCCAACGACAGGCAAGAGACCCAGTACTTC. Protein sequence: CATSDSNDRQETQYF.

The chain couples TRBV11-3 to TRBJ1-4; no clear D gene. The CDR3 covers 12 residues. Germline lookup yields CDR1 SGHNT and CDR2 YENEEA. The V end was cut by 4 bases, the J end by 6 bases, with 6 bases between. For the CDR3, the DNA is TGTGCCAGCAGCTCCCCGCATGAAAAACTGTTTTTT. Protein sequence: CASSSPHEKLFF.

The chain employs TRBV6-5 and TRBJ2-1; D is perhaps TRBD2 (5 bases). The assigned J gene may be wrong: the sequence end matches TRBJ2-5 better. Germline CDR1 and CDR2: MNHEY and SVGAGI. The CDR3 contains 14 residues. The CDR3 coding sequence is TGTGCCAGCAGTCCCCGCCCCGGAGGAGAGACCCAGTACTTC. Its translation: CASSPRPGGETQYF.

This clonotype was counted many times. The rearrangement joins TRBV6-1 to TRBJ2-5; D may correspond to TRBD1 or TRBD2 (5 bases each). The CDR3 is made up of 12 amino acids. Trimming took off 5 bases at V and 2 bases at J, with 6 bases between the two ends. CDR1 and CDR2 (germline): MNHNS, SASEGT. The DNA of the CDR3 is TGTGCCAGCAGTTGGGGGCAAGAGACCCAGTACTTC. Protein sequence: CASSWGQETQYF.